The text below deals with one T cell receptor beta chain. As yet, its antigen is unknown. The CDR3 is made up of 16 amino acids. Unmatched junction bases numbered 4, after V lost 4 bases and J lost 2 bases. Germline V gene sequence: CDR1 SGHNT, CDR2 YENEEA. The table came from immunoSEQ multiplex PCR; TCRdb's copy has only in-frame clones and leaves some out. The sample has under 150,000 clones, almost 85% seen once. The data derive from a study of T cell responses to AZD1222 COVID-19 vaccine. Overall study results and limits: At baseline, just 5 or 6 AZD1222 recipients tested seropositive. A mostly white British donor set with more females was recruited, and clonal diversity was possibly underestimated. Repertoire collection took place solely once the T cell response had peaked. Nearly half of unique spike-specific TCRs reportedly avoided B.1.351 and B.1.1.7 mutated regions.

The sequencing used peripheral blood, collected 28 days after the second dose of the MenACWY control vaccine. The TCR sequence derives from an adult who received the MenACWY meningococcal vaccine as a control. This chain connects TRBV11-3 to TRBJ2-2, with 10 nucleotides matching TRBD2. CDR3 coding DNA: TGTGCCAGCAGCTCCCGGACTAGCGGAAACACCGGGGAGCTGTTTTTT. It specifies CASSSRTSGNTGELFF. Using reference TRBV11-3 and TRBJ2-2 for the parts outside the CDR3, the full variable domain is EAGVVQSPRYKIIEKKQPVAFWCNPISGHNTLYWYLQNLGQGPELLIRYENEEAVDDSQLPKDRFSAERLKGVDSTLKIQPAELGDSAVYLCASSSRTSGNTGELFFGEGSRLTVL.